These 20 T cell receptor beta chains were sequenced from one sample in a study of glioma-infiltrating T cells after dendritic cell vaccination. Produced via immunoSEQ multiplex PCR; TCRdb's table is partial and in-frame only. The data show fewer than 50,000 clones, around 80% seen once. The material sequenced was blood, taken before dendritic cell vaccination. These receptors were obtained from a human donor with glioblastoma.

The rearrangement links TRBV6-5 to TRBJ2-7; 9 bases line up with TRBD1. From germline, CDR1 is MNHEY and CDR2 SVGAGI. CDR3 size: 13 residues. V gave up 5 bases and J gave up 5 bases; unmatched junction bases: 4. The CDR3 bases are TGTGCCAGCAGTAGGGGACAGGGCCACGAGCAGTACTTC. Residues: CASSRGQGHEQYF.

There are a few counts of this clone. The CDR3 sequence is CAWSGDRGHVRAFF. DNA for the CDR3: TGTGCCTGGAGTGGGGACAGGGGGCATGTGCGAGCTTTCTTT. The genes are TRBV30 and TRBJ1-1; TRBD1 agrees at 12 bases. Unmatched junction bases numbered 7, after V lost 1 base and J lost 10 bases. Germline-derived CDR1 and CDR2 are GTSNPN and SVGIG (reference sequence). The CDR3 is 14 amino acids.

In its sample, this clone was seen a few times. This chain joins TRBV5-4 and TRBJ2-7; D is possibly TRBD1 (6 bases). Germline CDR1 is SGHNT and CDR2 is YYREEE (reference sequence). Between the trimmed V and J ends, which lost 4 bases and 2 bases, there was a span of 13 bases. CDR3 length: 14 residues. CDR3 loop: CASSLTGSTYEQYF. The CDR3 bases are TGTGCCAGCAGCCTGACAGGATCCACCTACGAGCAGTACTTC. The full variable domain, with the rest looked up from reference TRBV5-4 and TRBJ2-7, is ETGVTQSPTHLIKTRGQQVTLRCSSQSGHNTVSWYQQALGQGPQFIFQYYREEENGRGNFPPRFSGLQFPNYSSELNVNALELDDSALYLCASSLTGSTYEQYFGPGTRLTVT.

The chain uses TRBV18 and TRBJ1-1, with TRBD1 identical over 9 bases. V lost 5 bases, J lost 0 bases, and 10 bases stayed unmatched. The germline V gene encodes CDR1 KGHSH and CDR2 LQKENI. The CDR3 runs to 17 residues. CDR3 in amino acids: CASSVLRRDRVNTEAFF. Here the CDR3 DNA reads TGTGCCAGCTCAGTTCTACGGCGGGACAGGGTGAACACTGAAGCTTTCTTT.

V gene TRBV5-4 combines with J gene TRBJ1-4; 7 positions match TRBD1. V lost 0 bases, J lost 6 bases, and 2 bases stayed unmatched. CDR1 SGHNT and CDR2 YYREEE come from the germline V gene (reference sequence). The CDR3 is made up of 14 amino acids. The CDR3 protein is CASSLETGHEKLFF. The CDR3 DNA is TGTGCCAGCAGCTTGGAGACAGGGCATGAAAAACTGTTTTTT.

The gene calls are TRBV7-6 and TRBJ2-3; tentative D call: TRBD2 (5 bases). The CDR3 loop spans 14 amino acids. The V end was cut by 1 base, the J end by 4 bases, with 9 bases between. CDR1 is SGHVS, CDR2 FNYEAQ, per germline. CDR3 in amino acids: CASSLGTSPDTQYF. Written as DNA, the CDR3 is TGTGCCAGCAGCTTAGGAACTAGTCCAGATACGCAGTATTTT.

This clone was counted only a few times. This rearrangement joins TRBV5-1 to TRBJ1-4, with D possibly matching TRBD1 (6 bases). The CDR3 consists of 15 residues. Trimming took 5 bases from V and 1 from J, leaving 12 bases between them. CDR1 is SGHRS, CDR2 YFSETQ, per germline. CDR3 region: CASRETTGTNEKLFF. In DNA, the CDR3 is TGCGCCAGCAGGGAAACGACAGGAACTAATGAAAAACTGTTTTTT.

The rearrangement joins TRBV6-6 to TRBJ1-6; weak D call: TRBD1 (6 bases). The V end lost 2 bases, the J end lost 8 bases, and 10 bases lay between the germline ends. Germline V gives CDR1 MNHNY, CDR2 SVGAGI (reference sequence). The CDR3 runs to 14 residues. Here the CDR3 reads CASSYGGWDSPLHF. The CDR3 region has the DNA TGTGCCAGCAGTTACGGGGGCTGGGATTCACCCCTCCACTTT.

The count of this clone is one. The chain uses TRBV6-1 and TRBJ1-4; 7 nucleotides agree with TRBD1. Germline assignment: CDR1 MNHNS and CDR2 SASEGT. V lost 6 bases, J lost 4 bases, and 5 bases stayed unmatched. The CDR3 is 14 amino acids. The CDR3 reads CASRPGQNNEKLFF. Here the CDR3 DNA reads TGTGCCAGCAGACCGGGACAGAATAATGAAAAACTGTTTTTT.

The CDR3 coding sequence is TGCGCCAGCAGCCAAGAAGGTGGAGGACAGGGGGCGAATTATGGCTACACCTTC. Its protein is CASSQEGGGQGANYGYTF. The chain links TRBV4-3 to TRBJ1-2; 11 bases match TRBD1. Germline CDR1 is LGHNA and CDR2 is YSLEER. With V trimmed by 0 bases and J by 5 bases, 11 bases remained unmatched. CDR3 size: 18 residues.

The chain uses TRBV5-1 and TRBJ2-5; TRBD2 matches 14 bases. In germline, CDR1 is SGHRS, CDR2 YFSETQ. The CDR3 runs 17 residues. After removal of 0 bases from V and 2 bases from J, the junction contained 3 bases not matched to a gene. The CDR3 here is CASSLGLAGGIQETQYF. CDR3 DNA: TGCGCCAGCAGCTTGGGACTAGCGGGGGGGATACAAGAGACCCAGTACTTC.

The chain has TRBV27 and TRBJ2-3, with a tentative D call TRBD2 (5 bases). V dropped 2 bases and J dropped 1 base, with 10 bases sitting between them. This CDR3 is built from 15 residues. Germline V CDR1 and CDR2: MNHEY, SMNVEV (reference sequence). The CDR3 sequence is CASSLEGRRTDTQYF. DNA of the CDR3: TGTGCCAGCAGTTTAGAGGGCAGGCGCACAGATACGCAGTATTTT.

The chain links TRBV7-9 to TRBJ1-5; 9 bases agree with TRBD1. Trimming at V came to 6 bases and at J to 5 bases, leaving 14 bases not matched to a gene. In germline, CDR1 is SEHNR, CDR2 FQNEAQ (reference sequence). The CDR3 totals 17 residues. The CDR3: CASSRAGTGFKDQPQHF. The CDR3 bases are TGTGCCAGCAGTCGTGCCGGGACAGGGTTTAAGGATCAGCCCCAGCATTTT.

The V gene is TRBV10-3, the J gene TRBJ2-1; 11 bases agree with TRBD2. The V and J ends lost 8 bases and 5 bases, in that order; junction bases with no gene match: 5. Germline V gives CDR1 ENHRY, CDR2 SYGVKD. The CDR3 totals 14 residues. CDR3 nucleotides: TGTGCCATCGGGGATAGCGGGGGGGACAATGAGCAGTTCTTC. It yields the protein CAIGDSGGDNEQFF.

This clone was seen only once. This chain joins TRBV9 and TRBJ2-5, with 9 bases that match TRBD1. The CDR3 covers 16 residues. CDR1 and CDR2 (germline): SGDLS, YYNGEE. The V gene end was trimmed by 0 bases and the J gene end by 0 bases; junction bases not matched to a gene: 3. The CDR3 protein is CASSVGGTGHQETQYF. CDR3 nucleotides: TGTGCCAGCAGCGTAGGCGGGACAGGGCACCAAGAGACCCAGTACTTC.

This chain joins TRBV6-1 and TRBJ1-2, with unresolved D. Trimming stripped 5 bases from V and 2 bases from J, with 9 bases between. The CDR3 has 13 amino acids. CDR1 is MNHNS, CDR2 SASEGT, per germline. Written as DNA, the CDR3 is TGTGCCAGCAGTTATTCAGTCAACTATGGCTACACCTTC. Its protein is CASSYSVNYGYTF.

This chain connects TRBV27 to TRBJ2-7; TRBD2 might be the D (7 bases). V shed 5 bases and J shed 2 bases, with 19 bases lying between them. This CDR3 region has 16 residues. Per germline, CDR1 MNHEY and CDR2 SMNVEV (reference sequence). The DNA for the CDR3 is TGTGCCAGCAGTCTCATAACCGCGGGGGCCGCCTACGAGCAGTACTTC. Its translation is CASSLITAGAAYEQYF.

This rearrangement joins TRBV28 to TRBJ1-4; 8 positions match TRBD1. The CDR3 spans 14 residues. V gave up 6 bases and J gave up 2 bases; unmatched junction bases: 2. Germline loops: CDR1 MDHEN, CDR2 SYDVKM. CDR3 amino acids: CASRTGGTNEKLFF. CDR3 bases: TGTGCCAGCAGAACAGGGGGGACTAATGAAAAACTGTTTTTT.

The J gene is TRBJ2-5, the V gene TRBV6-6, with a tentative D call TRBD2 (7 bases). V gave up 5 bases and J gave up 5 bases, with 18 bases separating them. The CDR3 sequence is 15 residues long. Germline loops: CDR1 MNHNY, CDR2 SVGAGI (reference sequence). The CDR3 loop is CASSAFRGASETQYF. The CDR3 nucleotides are TGTGCCAGCAGTGCATTTCGGGGGGCGAGCGAGACCCAGTACTTC.

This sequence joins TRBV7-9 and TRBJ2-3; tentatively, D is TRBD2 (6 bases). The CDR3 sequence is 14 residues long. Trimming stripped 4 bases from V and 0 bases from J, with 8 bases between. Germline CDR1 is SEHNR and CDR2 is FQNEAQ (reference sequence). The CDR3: CASSSTRSTDTQYF. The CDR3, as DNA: TGTGCCAGCAGCTCGACTAGGAGCACAGATACGCAGTATTTT. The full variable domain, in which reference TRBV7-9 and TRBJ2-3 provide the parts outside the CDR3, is DTGVSQNPRHKITKRGQNVTFRCDPISEHNRLYWYRQTLGQGPEFLTYFQNEAQLEKSRLLSDRFSAERPKGSFSTLEIQRTEQGDSAMYLCASSSTRSTDTQYFGPGTRLTVL.